A selection of T cell receptor beta chains follows, all from one sample in a study of cytomegalovirus exposure and HLA in healthy donors. The data were produced by immunoSEQ multiplex PCR, yet TCRdb's version contains in-frame clones alone and is incomplete. This sample has about 120,000 clones, with about 73% found just once. Sequencing used PBMCs. The receptors were gathered from a woman in her forties in good health and CMV-seropositive. Each CDR3 is given without its conserved first and last residue. A D gene is named only where the DNA matches it firmly.

>TRBD1|TRBJ2-7|TRBV11-2
ASSPLDRPSYEQY
>NA|TRBJ1-6|TRBV6-1
ASSEGAVYNSPLH
>NA|TRBJ2-4|TRBV29-1
SVSTSAGSNIQY
>NA|TRBJ2-5|TRBV6-5
ASSYSVGEETQY
>NA|TRBJ2-5|TRBV6-1
ASSERVLPQETQY
>NA|TRBJ1-1|TRBV6-5
ASSKTQGFGAF
>NA|TRBJ2-7|TRBV4-1
ASSLGGTYSYEQY
>NA|TRBJ1-1|TRBV5-4
ASSFDQAEAF
>NA|TRBJ1-1|TRBV5-1
ASSIGQNTEAF
>NA|TRBJ1-5|TRBV1
TSSQDTRDRDQPQH
>NA|TRBJ1-1|TRBV25-1
ASNQQGGRTEAF
>NA|TRBJ1-4|TRBV5-1
ASSLTGTNEKLF
>NA|TRBJ2-7|TRBV5-6
ASSVDTYEQY
>NA|TRBJ1-2|TRBV6-5
ASSYGSSNYGYT
>NA|TRBJ1-3|TRBV5-4
ASSVDSMSSGNTIY
>NA|TRBJ2-5|TRBV18
ASSPNLETQY
>NA|TRBJ1-2|TRBV28
ASSLPRVANYGYT
>NA|TRBJ2-5|TRBV7-6
ASSLARQETQY
>TRBD2|TRBJ2-3|TRBV11-3
ASSLGTSGRTDTQY
>TRBD1|TRBJ1-1|TRBV4-1
ASSQARGQDPEAF
>TRBD1|TRBJ1-2|TRBV19
ASSLTGWGYT
>NA|TRBJ1-2|TRBV6-5
ATQVRTSYGYT
>TRBD2|TRBJ2-1|TRBV7-2
ASSHGLAGGTNEQF
>NA|TRBJ1-2|TRBV5-1
ASSETGSDYGYT
>NA|TRBJ1-2|TRBV14
ASSRNPGDGYGYT
>NA|TRBJ1-1|TRBV7-2
ASSRQAFYTEAF
>TRBD2|TRBJ2-3|TRBV5-1
ASSSRAGGSTDTQY
>NA|TRBJ1-2|TRBV6-5
ASSYSGYGYT
>TRBD1|TRBJ1-2|TRBV29-1
SVERQGYGYT